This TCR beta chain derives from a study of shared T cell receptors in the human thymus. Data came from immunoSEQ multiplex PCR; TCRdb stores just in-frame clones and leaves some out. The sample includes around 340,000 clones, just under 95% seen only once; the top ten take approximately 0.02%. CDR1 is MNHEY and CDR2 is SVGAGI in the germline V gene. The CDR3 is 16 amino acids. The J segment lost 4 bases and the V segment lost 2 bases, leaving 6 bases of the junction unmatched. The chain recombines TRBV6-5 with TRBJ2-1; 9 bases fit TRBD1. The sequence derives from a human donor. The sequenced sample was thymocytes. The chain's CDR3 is CASSYGADRGYNEQFF. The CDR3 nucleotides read TGTGCCAGCAGTTACGGGGCAGACAGGGGGTACAATGAGCAGTTCTTC.